This entry is about one T cell receptor beta chain. The data originate from a study of shared clonotypes between healthy human individuals. Study-level information: Three plates each covered CD4 naive and memory; CD8 naive two, CD8 memory one.

CD45RO-negative, CCR7-positively selected cells formed the naive CD8 fraction, excluding terminally differentiated effector memory CD45RA+ cells. Adult donors, all healthy and HIV-negative, had no recent acute infections or vaccinations. CDR3 length equals 16 residues. Trimming removed 1 base from V and 6 bases from J, with 15 bases in between. Germline CDR1 is LNHNV and CDR2 is YYDKDF (reference sequence). Assay used: immunoSEQ multiplex PCR; TCRdb lists only in-frame clones, some missing. The sample gives about 820,000 clones, about 91% of which show up once; around 24% is in the top ten. V and J are TRBV15 and TRBJ2-2; D is undetermined. The TCR originated in a man aged 25-45 years in good health. The sample taken for sequencing was naive CD8+ T cells sorted from blood. CDR3 DNA: TGTGCCACCAGCAGAGTCATAGTTAGAGAATCCGGGGAGCTGTTTTTT. This encodes CATSRVIVRESGELFF.